This T cell receptor beta chain was observed in a study of OX40 agonist ivuxolimab in advanced cancers. Study details: Patients received ivuxolimab, an intravenous treatment, every 2 weeks at 0.01 to 10 mg/kg. A diagnosis of hepatocellular carcinoma, melanoma, renal cell or head and neck cancer was present in dose-escalation patients.

V was cut by 0 bases and J by 2 bases, with 10 bases left in between. CDR1 and CDR2 (germline): LGHNA, YSLEER. The CDR3 extends over 15 amino acids. Here immunoSEQ multiplex PCR was the method, and the copy in TCRdb shows in-frame clones only, minus some. The sample contains tens of thousands of clones, approximately 90% of which appear only once. The chain carries TRBV4-3 and TRBJ1-2; D is unclear. The sequence was collected from an adult with an advanced solid tumor such as melanoma, head and neck, liver or kidney cancer. This specimen was CD4+ or CD8+ T cells sorted from blood, taken in a trial of the OX40 agonist ivuxolimab. For the CDR3, the DNA is TGCGCCAGCAGCCAAGATGCCAGAGCCAACTATGGCTACACCTTC. Amino acids: CASSQDARANYGYTF.